The clone carrying this T cell receptor (beta chain) has just a few counts. No antigen is known for it. Primers used in a second PCR of about 6 to 11 cycles were a sample-barcoded 5' primer and a J-beta primer mix. Every sample produced at least 2.5 million CDR3-containing paired-end reads. One entry per CDR3 protein, called by TCRdb with MiXCR from the 5' RACE reads. The data hold approximately 900,000 distinct CDR3 sequences, with around 48% observed a single time. Aged roughly 6 to 90, donors were systemically healthy Caucasians from Russia. Germline loops: CDR1 SGDLS, CDR2 YYNGEE. The V end was cut by 6 bases, the J end by 8 bases, with 29 bases between. This CDR3 region has 17 residues. The data stem from a study of blood T cells in healthy people across ages. General observations from the study: It was held that diversity estimates obtained from one million T cells represented underestimates. No conclusive comparison of naive versus antigen-experienced cells was possible with unsorted PBMCs.

The material sequenced was blood. The receptor was derived from a man under 40 in good health. The V call is TRBV9, the J call TRBJ1-2; D is possibly TRBD1 (5 bases). This chain's CDR3 is CASNFSPTGPSGGGYTF. Here the CDR3 DNA reads TGTGCCAGCAACTTCTCCCCAACGGGGCCATCCGGAGGCGGCTACACCTTC.